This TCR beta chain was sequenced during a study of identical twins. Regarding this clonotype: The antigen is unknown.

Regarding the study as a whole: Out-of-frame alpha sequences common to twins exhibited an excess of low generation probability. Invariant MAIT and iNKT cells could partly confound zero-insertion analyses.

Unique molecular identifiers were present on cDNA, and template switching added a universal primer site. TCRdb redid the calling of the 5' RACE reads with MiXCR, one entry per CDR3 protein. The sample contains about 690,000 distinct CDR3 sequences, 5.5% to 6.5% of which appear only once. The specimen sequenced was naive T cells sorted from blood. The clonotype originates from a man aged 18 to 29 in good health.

CDR3: CATQTGAYNEQFF. CDR3 DNA: TGTGCCACCCAGACCGGGGCCTACAATGAGCAGTTCTTC. The rearrangement uses TRBV6-1 and TRBJ2-1; D might be TRBD2 (5 bases). Germline V gene data show CDR1 as MNHNS and CDR2 as SASEGT. The CDR3 runs 13 residues. Trimming removed 10 bases at V and 2 bases at J, with 12 bases between.